Shown below are 19 T cell receptor beta chains from a single sample sequenced in a study of blood T cell repertoires in COVID-19. The data were produced by immunoSEQ multiplex PCR, yet TCRdb's version contains in-frame clones alone and is incomplete. The data show some 290,000 clones, nearly 90% seen once. Sequencing used peripheral blood. These receptors came from a woman aged 25 to 39 with COVID-19, enrolled during active disease.

In its sample, this clone was seen a few times. The genes are TRBV11-2 and TRBJ2-7; perhaps TRBD2 as D (6 bases). The CDR3 contains 13 residues. The germline gives CDR1 SGHAT, CDR2 FQNNGV. Trimming removed 3 bases at V and 4 bases at J, with 10 bases between. The CDR3 loop reads CASSFRGAYEQYF. In nucleotides, the CDR3 is TGTGCCAGCAGCTTTCGCGGGGCTTACGAGCAGTACTTC.

The rearrangement links TRBV5-1 to TRBJ1-2; D is ambiguous. Trimming cost V 0 bases and J 4 bases, with 10 bases left between them. CDR1 and CDR2 from the germline V gene are SGHRS and YFSETQ. The CDR3 loop spans 14 amino acids. The CDR3 DNA reads as TGCGCCAGCAGCTTGGATCCAGTTCGCTATGGCTACACCTTC. Its translation is CASSLDPVRYGYTF.

This rearrangement joins TRBV7-2 to TRBJ1-2; 8 bases map to TRBD1. The CDR3 loop spans 16 amino acids. Germline V gene lookup returns CDR1 SGHTA and CDR2 FQGNSA. J was trimmed by 3 bases and V by 5 bases; bases with no gene match: 11. The CDR3 DNA sequence: TGTGCCAGCAGCCCCTCTGTCGGGACAGGTGACTATGGCTACACCTTC. Translation: CASSPSVGTGDYGYTF.

The chain links TRBV5-6 to TRBJ2-3; D possibly corresponds to TRBD1 (6 bases). This CDR3 spans 17 amino acids. Trimming cost V 0 bases and J 4 bases, with 18 bases left between them. Germline CDR1 reads SGHDT; CDR2 reads YYEEEE. CDR3 amino acids: CASSLAKGHEGADTQYF. The CDR3 nucleotides are TGTGCCAGCAGCTTGGCCAAGGGGCATGAGGGGGCAGATACGCAGTATTTT.

The chain carries TRBV4-1 and TRBJ1-4, with TRBD1 identical over 9 bases. Looked up from germline, CDR1 is MGHRA and CDR2 is YSYEKL. The CDR3 runs 16 residues. V lost 0 bases to trimming and J lost 7 bases; unmatched junction nucleotides: 6. CDR3 sequence: CASSQDPGTGSEKLFF. The CDR3 bases are TGCGCCAGCAGCCAAGATCCCGGGACAGGGAGTGAAAAACTGTTTTTT.

The genes are TRBV2 and TRBJ1-6, with a possible D match to TRBD1 (5 bases). Per the germline V gene, CDR1 is SNHLY and CDR2 is FYNNEI. Trimming took off 7 bases at V and 0 bases at J, with 10 bases between the two ends. This CDR3 spans 15 amino acids. Here the CDR3 DNA reads TGTGCCAGCAAATTAGACAGCTCCTATAATTCACCCCTCCACTTT. This encodes CASKLDSSYNSPLHF.

This clone appeared once. The V and J genes are TRBV20-1 and TRBJ1-1; D not certain. This CDR3 contains 11 residues. Germline CDR1 DFQATT, CDR2 SNEGSKA (reference sequence). V was clipped by 5 bases and J by 3 bases, with 7 bases between them. The CDR3 DNA sequence: TGCAGTGCTGGCGGGGACACTGAAGCTTTCTTT. It yields the protein CSAGGDTEAFF.

The chain joins TRBV6-5 to TRBJ2-7; perhaps TRBD1 as D (5 bases). Looked up from germline, CDR1 is MNHEY and CDR2 is SVGAGI. Trimming stripped 6 bases from V and 0 bases from J, with 12 bases between. The CDR3 contains 14 residues. DNA for the CDR3: TGTGCCAGCAGACCAGGGTGGGTCTCCTACGAGCAGTACTTC. It codes for CASRPGWVSYEQYF.

This chain joins TRBV6-1 and TRBJ2-7; 11 nucleotides line up with TRBD2. J lost 7 bases, V lost 2 bases, and 10 bases had no gene match. Germline V gene sequence: CDR1 MNHNS, CDR2 SASEGT. The CDR3 has 16 residues. The CDR3 protein is CASSEPGRLAGKEQYF. CDR3 nucleotides: TGTGCCAGCAGTGAACCAGGTAGACTAGCGGGGAAAGAGCAGTACTTC.

This chain joins TRBV2 and TRBJ1-4; tentatively, D is TRBD1 (5 bases). Germline assignment: CDR1 SNHLY and CDR2 FYNNEI. Trimming shortened V by 4 bases and J by 5 bases, and 17 bases separated the two germline ends. The CDR3 covers 16 residues. Here the CDR3 DNA reads TGTGCCAGCAGTGTGTCCCCCGGGGGTTTAAATGAAAAACTGTTTTTT. The encoded protein is CASSVSPGGLNEKLFF.

V gene TRBV5-4 combines with J gene TRBJ1-2; D remains ambiguous. This CDR3 spans 13 amino acids. Germline-derived CDR1 and CDR2 are SGHNT and YYREEE (reference sequence). Trimming took off 0 bases at V and 4 bases at J, with 7 bases between the two ends. CDR3 in DNA: TGTGCCAGCAGCTTGGCTCGTAGCTATGGCTACACCTTC. Its translation: CASSLARSYGYTF.

The chain employs TRBV7-6 and TRBJ2-7; maybe TRBD1 (5 bases). Per germline, CDR1 SGHVS and CDR2 FNYEAQ. The V end was cut by 0 bases, the J end by 4 bases, with 10 bases between. There are 14 residues in the CDR3. The CDR3: CASSLAGRVYEQYF. The DNA for the CDR3 is TGTGCCAGCAGCTTAGCGGGCAGGGTATACGAGCAGTACTTC.

CDR3 nucleotides: TGTGCCAGCAGCTTGGGTTACTCCCGATCGGGCTACGAGCAGTACTTC. Its protein product is CASSLGYSRSGYEQYF. The chain has TRBV5-4 and TRBJ2-7; no firm D call. CDR1 and CDR2 (germline): SGHNT, YYREEE (reference sequence). V was clipped by 0 bases and J by 3 bases, with 16 bases between them. The CDR3 is 16 amino acids.

The CDR3 region is CASSAGNTEAFF. CDR3 sequence (DNA): TGTGCCAGTAGCGCAGGGAACACTGAAGCTTTCTTT. The chain is built from TRBV19 and TRBJ1-1; no clear D. Germline assignment: CDR1 LNHDA and CDR2 SQIVND (reference sequence). Deletions cut 6 bases from V and 1 base from J, with 6 bases between. This CDR3 is built from 12 residues.

The chain has TRBV5-1 and TRBJ1-4; TRBD1 matches 7 bases. The CDR3 is 17 amino acids. Germline CDR1 SGHRS, CDR2 YFSETQ. V was clipped by 0 bases and J by 3 bases; unmatched bases: 8. The CDR3 is CASSLANGGTANEKLFF. The DNA of the CDR3 is TGCGCCAGCAGCTTGGCCAATGGGGGGACAGCTAATGAAAAACTGTTTTTT.

This sequence joins TRBV6-5 and TRBJ2-4; D is undetermined. With 6 bases removed from V and 0 bases from J, the gap between germline ends came to 9 bases. The germline CDR1 and CDR2 sequences are MNHEY and SVGAGI. This CDR3 contains 14 residues. CDR3 coding DNA: TGTGCCAGCAGCGTTAGCTTAGCCAAAAACATTCAGTACTTC. Its protein is CASSVSLAKNIQYF.

V is TRBV7-9 and J is TRBJ2-1, with 10 nucleotides matching TRBD1. The CDR3 consists of 18 residues. Germline assignment: CDR1 SEHNR and CDR2 FQNEAQ (reference sequence). After removal of 2 bases from V and 5 bases from J, the junction contained 12 bases not matched to a gene. The CDR3 loop reads CASSLRGDRGGIDNEQFF. The CDR3 DNA sequence: TGTGCCAGCAGCTTAAGGGGGGACAGGGGAGGTATCGACAATGAGCAGTTCTTC.

This clone was counted a single time. This chain links TRBV7-2 with TRBJ2-5; the match to TRBD2 covers 14 bases. The V gene's germline CDR1 is SGHTA and CDR2 FQGNSA. V lost 4 bases to trimming and J lost 1 base; unmatched junction nucleotides: 5. This CDR3 is 17 amino acids long. CDR3 loop: CASSSGLAGAFQETQYF. The CDR3, as DNA: TGTGCCAGCAGCTCGGGACTAGCGGGGGCCTTCCAAGAGACCCAGTACTTC.

In this sample, this clone turned up once. This chain connects TRBV5-6 to TRBJ1-1; maybe TRBD1 (5 bases). Deletions cut 4 bases from V and 5 bases from J, with 15 bases between. The length of the CDR3 is 14 residues. Germline loops: CDR1 SGHDT, CDR2 YYEEEE. CDR3 nucleotides: TGTGCCAGCAGCATGGTTGGTGGGGGGACTGAAGCTTTCTTT. Translated, it gives CASSMVGGGTEAFF.